The 11 T cell receptor beta chains below were found in one sample sequenced in a study of T cell repertoires in cytomegalovirus infection. TCRdb re-analysed the reads in MiXCR, keeping a single row per CDR3 protein. Here the sample spans some 500,000 distinct CDR3 sequences, roughly a third being singletons. Antigens of these TCRs are unknown. The material sequenced was cultured PBMCs, taken from culture after CMV antigen stimulation. These receptors all stem from a human donor in good health (CMV status not recorded). Some clones in this sample may be carry-over from other donors' samples.

The genes are TRBV28 and TRBJ2-7; 12 bases fit TRBD2. The CDR3 is 17 residues long. J was trimmed by 2 bases and V by 10 bases; bases with no gene match: 15. Germline loops: CDR1 MDHEN, CDR2 SYDVKM. The CDR3 sequence: CATTPTSGRPTAYEQYF. In DNA, the CDR3 is TGTGCCACCACGCCTACTAGCGGGAGGCCAACTGCCTACGAGCAGTACTTC. The full variable domain, rest sourced from reference TRBV28 and TRBJ2-7, is DVKVTQSSRYLVKRTGEKVFLECVQDMDHENMFWYRQDPGLGLRLIYFSYDVKMKEKGDIPEGYSVSREKKERFSLILESASTNQTSMYLCATTPTSGRPTAYEQYFGPGTRLTVT.

This clonotype was detected many times. This chain uses TRBV7-2 with TRBJ2-3; TRBD2 aligns across 11 bases. From germline, CDR1 is SGHTA and CDR2 FQGNSA. After removal of 3 bases from V and 2 bases from J, the junction contained 7 bases not matched to a gene. The CDR3 is 17 amino acids. CDR3 in amino acids: CASSFLGLAASTDTQYF. CDR3 in DNA: TGTGCCAGCAGCTTCTTGGGACTAGCGGCCTCCACAGATACGCAGTATTTT.

This clonotype appeared many times. The chain links TRBV7-2 to TRBJ1-5, with D unresolved. The CDR3 spans 15 residues. V lost 1 base to trimming and J lost 3 bases, with 10 bases between them. The V gene's germline CDR1 is SGHTA and CDR2 FQGNSA. The CDR3 loop reads CASSLGAFYNQPQHF. In DNA, the CDR3 is TGTGCCAGCAGCTTAGGAGCTTTCTACAATCAGCCCCAGCATTTT.

The gene calls are TRBV6-6 and TRBJ2-5; D not resolved. Trimming took off 7 bases at V and 6 bases at J, with 9 bases between the two ends. Per germline, CDR1 MNHNY and CDR2 SVGAGI (reference sequence). The CDR3 covers 11 residues. CDR3 loop: CASTAAQTQYF. As DNA, the CDR3 is TGTGCCAGCACCGCTGCGCAGACCCAGTACTTC.

This clonotype was seen only a few times. The chain uses TRBV7-2 and TRBJ2-1; TRBD2 matches at 8 bases. With V trimmed by 1 base and J by 7 bases, 6 bases remained unmatched. The germline CDR1 and CDR2 sequences are SGHTA and FQGNSA. CDR3 length: 15 residues. The CDR3 is CASSLVRGGENEQFF. CDR3 nucleotide sequence: TGTGCCAGCAGCTTAGTCCGGGGGGGAGAGAATGAGCAGTTCTTC. The complete variable domain, with remaining parts taken from reference TRBV7-2 and TRBJ2-1, reads GAGVSQSPSNKVTEKGKDVELRCDPISGHTALYWYRQSLGQGLEFLIYFQGNSAPDKSGLPSDRFSAERTGGSVSTLTIQRTQQEDSAVYLCASSLVRGGENEQFFGPGTRLTVL.

The rearrangement uses TRBV20-1 and TRBJ2-3; D is perhaps TRBD2 (6 bases). Germline V lookup: CDR1 DFQATT, CDR2 SNEGSKA (reference sequence). The V end lost 5 bases, the J end lost 3 bases, and 15 bases lay between the germline ends. The CDR3 is made up of 14 amino acids. The CDR3 region is CSAFSGSITDTQYF. The DNA of the CDR3 is TGCAGTGCTTTCAGCGGGTCGATTACAGATACGCAGTATTTT.

This chain connects TRBV29-1 to TRBJ1-2; 10 bases fit TRBD1. CDR3 size: 15 residues. Per the germline V gene, CDR1 is SQVTM and CDR2 is ANQGSEA. The V segment lost 3 bases and the J segment 3 bases; nucleotides outside the gene matches: 7. The CDR3: CSVDGRTGGDYGYTF. The CDR3 DNA reads as TGCAGCGTTGATGGTCGGACAGGGGGGGACTATGGCTACACCTTC. Together with reference TRBV29-1 and TRBJ1-2, the CDR3 gives the full variable domain: SAVISQKPSRDICQRGTSLTIQCQVDSQVTMMFWYRQQPGQSLTLIATANQGSEATYESGFVIDKFPISRPNLTFSTLTVSNMSPEDSSIYLCSVDGRTGGDYGYTFGSGTRLTVV.

This chain uses TRBV28 with TRBJ1-1; D is possibly TRBD1 (5 bases). The V end lost 3 bases, the J end lost 2 bases, and 22 bases lay between the germline ends. Germline CDR1 is MDHEN and CDR2 is SYDVKM. The CDR3 has 18 amino acids. Here the CDR3 DNA reads TGTGCCAGCAGTTTTAGTTGGACAATCTTCCCGCCCAACACTGAAGCTTTCTTT. Its protein is CASSFSWTIFPPNTEAFF.

This clonotype has a handful of counts. The rearrangement joins TRBV7-2 to TRBJ2-7, with TRBD2 matching over 8 bases. The length of the CDR3 is 15 residues. From germline, CDR1 is SGHTA and CDR2 FQGNSA. V gave up 1 base and J gave up 1 base; unmatched junction bases: 3. CDR3 residues: CASSLDVAGSYEQYF. The CDR3 DNA sequence: TGTGCCAGCAGCTTAGATGTAGCGGGATCCTACGAGCAGTACTTC.

In this sample, this clonotype turned up many times. This chain joins TRBV7-2 and TRBJ2-1; a possible D gene is TRBD1 (6 bases). The CDR3 is 15 residues long. V lost 3 bases and J lost 5, with 14 bases in between. Germline loops: CDR1 SGHTA, CDR2 FQGNSA. The CDR3, as DNA: TGTGCCAGCAGCTTCGTTACAGGGCCGAACAATGAGCAGTTCTTC. Translated: CASSFVTGPNNEQFF.

This clonotype was seen a few times. V and J are TRBV6-2 or TRBV6-3 and TRBJ1-1; TRBD1 matches 9 bases. The CDR3 length is 16 residues. CDR1 MNHEY and CDR2 SVGEGT come from the germline V gene. V was pared by 0 bases and J by 1 base, with 3 bases of the junction left unmatched. Here the CDR3 reads CASSYSLTGGNTEAFF. The CDR3 bases are TGTGCCAGCAGTTACTCGCTGACAGGGGGGAACACTGAAGCTTTCTTT.